Each of the 7 T cell receptor beta chains below was sequenced from the same sample in a study of T cells expressing NK-cell markers. From the 5' RACE reads, TCRdb lists one entry per CDR3 protein and no DNA. The sample totals 500,000 to 700,000 distinct CDR3 sequences; its top ten clones hold 3% to 4.5%. Sequencing was carried out using blood T cells: a sorted CD56 or NKG2C T cell subset, CD4+ or CD8+ T cells, or bulk PBMC T cells (not recorded which). The source of these receptors is a man between 18 and 29 years old in good health.

V and J are TRBV7-2 and TRBJ1-1; the TRBD1 assignment by TCRdb is unverifiable without DNA. From germline, CDR1 is SGHTA and CDR2 FQGNSA. The CDR3 has 14 amino acids. CDR3 region: CASSLGPGPDEAFF.

The V gene is TRBV18, the J gene TRBJ1-3; the TCRdb D gene call, TRBD1, has no DNA to confirm it. CDR3 length: 14 amino acids. Germline loops: CDR1 KGHSH, CDR2 LQKENI. The CDR3 is CASSLGTGENTIYF.

This chain links TRBV6-5 with TRBJ1-1; lacking DNA, the TRBD1 call made by TCRdb goes unchecked. The germline gives CDR1 MNHEY, CDR2 SVGAGI. CDR3 size: 14 residues. The CDR3 loop reads CASGGTGLGTEAFF.

CDR3 sequence reads: CASSEMIGTDTEAFF. The rearrangement links TRBV6-1 to TRBJ1-1; the D gene TCRdb calls, TRBD1, cannot be checked with no DNA. This CDR3 contains 15 residues. Germline lookup yields CDR1 MNHNS and CDR2 SASEGT.

The chain is built from TRBV12-5 and TRBJ2-3. Germline CDR1 reads LGHNT; CDR2 reads FRNRAP. The CDR3 extends over 13 amino acids. CDR3 protein: CASALLGVVTQYF.

This chain uses TRBV10-1 with TRBJ1-6; TCRdb's D gene call, TRBD1, goes unchecked for lack of DNA. Germline CDR1 is WNHNN and CDR2 is SYGVQD (reference sequence). The CDR3 spans 14 residues. CDR3 protein: CASSENTGDSPLHF.

V usage is TRBV27 and J usage is TRBJ2-3; TCRdb names TRBD2, which stays unverified in the absence of DNA. CDR1 and CDR2 from the germline V gene are MNHEY and SMNVEV (reference sequence). The CDR3 contains 16 residues. The CDR3 loop is CASSPNRDYNTDTQYF.